The clone carrying this TCR beta chain was recorded once. The record originates from a study of T cells after somatic rescue of genetic block. Using immunoSEQ multiplex PCR, the repertoire was profiled, and TCRdb retains in-frame clones only, with some absent. In the table there are more than 10,000 clones, 78% of which are singletons. This sequence originates from a boy aged 5-17 years. The specimen was peripheral blood mononuclear cells (PBMCs).

CDR3 coding DNA: TGTGCCAGCTCACCGATTGAGGGGAGGGGTTCACCCCTCCACTTT. Its translation: CASSPIEGRGSPLHF. The rearrangement uses TRBV18 and TRBJ1-6; TRBD1 might be the D (5 bases). CDR1 and CDR2 (germline): KGHSH, LQKENI. The length of the CDR3 is 15 residues. Trimming pared 3 bases from V and 9 bases from J, leaving 15 bases between.